The entry below describes one T cell receptor beta chain. An end of the junction does not agree with germline; a read error may underlie this. The data derive from a study of tumor-infiltrating lymphocytes in primary liver carcinoma. From around 0.5 ug total RNA, TCR beta cDNA was generated with a primer in the constant region. Libraries of TCR beta came from three nested multiplex PCR rounds with slightly modified ARM-PCR. In the first two PCR rounds, TRBV1-TRBV30 forward primers were paired with a C-beta reverse primer, and each round lasted approximately 10 cycles. TCRdb reanalysed the multiplex PCR reads using MiXCR and keeps one entry per CDR3 protein. Of about 99,000 distinct CDR3 sequences in the sample, roughly 69% were seen once. Unsorted bulk tissue (about 19-33 mg) underwent RNA and DNA co-extraction. The CDR3 is 15 amino acids. Germline CDR1 and CDR2: SGHAT and FQNNGV.

The chain is built from TRBV11-2 and TRBJ2-2; tentative D call: TRBD1 (6 bases). Sequenced input: liver tumor tissue from sampling region 5. Subset meaning: tumor region T5, tumor centre. This clonotype was obtained from a woman aged 60-70 years with primary liver carcinoma and hepatitis B virus infection. The CDR3 sequence is CASSPITGSTGELCF. For the CDR3, the DNA is TGTGCCAGCAGCCCTATCACAGGGTCCACCGGGGAGTTGTGTTTT.